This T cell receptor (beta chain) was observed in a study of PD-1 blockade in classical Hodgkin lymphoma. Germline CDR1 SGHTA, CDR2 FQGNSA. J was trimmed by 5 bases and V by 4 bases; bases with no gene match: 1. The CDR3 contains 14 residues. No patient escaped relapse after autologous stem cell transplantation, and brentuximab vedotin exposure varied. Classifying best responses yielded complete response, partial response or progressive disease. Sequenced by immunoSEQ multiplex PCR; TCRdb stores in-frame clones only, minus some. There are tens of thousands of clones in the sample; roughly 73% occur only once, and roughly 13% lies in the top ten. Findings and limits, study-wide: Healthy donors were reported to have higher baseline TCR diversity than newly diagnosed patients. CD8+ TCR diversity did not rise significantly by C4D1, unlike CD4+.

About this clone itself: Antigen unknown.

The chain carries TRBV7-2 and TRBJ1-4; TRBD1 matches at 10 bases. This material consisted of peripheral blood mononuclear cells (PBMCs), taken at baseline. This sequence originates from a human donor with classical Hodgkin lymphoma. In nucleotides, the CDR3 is TGTGCCAGCAGCTCGGGACAGGGGAATGAAAAACTGTTTTTT. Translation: CASSSGQGNEKLFF.